Below, 26 T cell receptor beta chains from the same sample are listed, as sequenced in a study of blood T cell repertoires in COVID-19. Some clones are missing from TCRdb's copy, which holds only in-frame ones; the method was immunoSEQ multiplex PCR. The table records roughly 150,000 clones, around 83% of them present only once. The sequencing input was peripheral blood. These receptors were taken from an older woman with COVID-19, enrolled during active disease.

The CDR3 nucleotides are TGCGCCAGCAGCCTCCAAGGGGACAGGGTCCACGAGCAGTACGTC. This encodes CASSLQGDRVHEQYV. The V and J genes are TRBV5-1 and TRBJ2-7, with 9 bases fitting TRBD1. Germline V gene lookup returns CDR1 SGHRS and CDR2 YFSETQ. V gave up 4 bases and J gave up 5 bases; unmatched junction bases: 10. The CDR3 contains 15 residues.

The chain combines TRBV12-3 or TRBV12-4 with TRBJ1-1; D is ambiguous. CDR3 length: 12 amino acids. V was trimmed by 5 bases and J by 4 bases, leaving 8 bases between them. The chain's CDR3 is CASSVWLTEAFF. The CDR3 region has the DNA TGTGCCAGCAGTGTGTGGCTCACTGAAGCTTTCTTT.

The genes are TRBV6-5 and TRBJ1-5; 8 nucleotides agree with TRBD1. Trimming removed 7 bases from V and 5 bases from J; junction bases left unmatched: 7. In germline, CDR1 is MNHEY, CDR2 SVGAGI. The CDR3 contains 14 residues. The CDR3, as DNA: TGTGCCAGCAAAAGGCAGGGGGCGGATCAGCCCCAGCATTTT. This codes for CASKRQGADQPQHF.

In its sample, this clone was seen once. The rearrangement joins TRBV6-4 to TRBJ2-7, with D hard to call. The CDR3 has 13 residues. The germline V and J ends were trimmed by 1 base and 7 bases, with 11 bases remaining between them. From germline, CDR1 is MRHNA and CDR2 SNTAGT. For the CDR3, the DNA is TGTGCCAGCAGTGACTTAATGGGCGAGGAGCAGTACTTC. Protein sequence: CASSDLMGEEQYF.

Written as DNA, the CDR3 is TGTGCCAGCAGCGGTCAGGGGGAAGAGACCCAGTACTTC. Protein product: CASSGQGEETQYF. This sequence joins TRBV13 and TRBJ2-5; 7 bases are a match to TRBD1. Looked up from germline, CDR1 is PRHDT and CDR2 is FYEKMQ (reference sequence). The CDR3 runs to 13 residues. The J segment lost 3 bases and the V segment lost 5 bases, leaving 3 bases of the junction unmatched.

This rearrangement joins TRBV5-1 to TRBJ1-3, with D unresolved. The V gene's germline CDR1 is SGHRS and CDR2 YFSETQ. The CDR3 consists of 13 residues. V was pared by 4 bases and J by 4 bases, with 9 bases between. The DNA for the CDR3 is TGCGCCAGCAGCCCCTGGCCCGGAAACACCATATATTTT. Translated, it gives CASSPWPGNTIYF.

This chain uses TRBV27 with TRBJ2-3; maybe TRBD1 (5 bases). Per germline, CDR1 MNHEY and CDR2 SMNVEV (reference sequence). The CDR3 runs 16 residues. V was clipped by 7 bases and J by 2 bases, with 19 bases between them. The CDR3 bases are TGTGCCAGCACCCCATGGGGCAGGGTCTACACAGATACGCAGTATTTT. This codes for CASTPWGRVYTDTQYF.

The chain uses TRBV7-9 and TRBJ1-5; D not certain. Germline V lookup: CDR1 SEHNR, CDR2 FQNEAQ (reference sequence). The CDR3 runs to 14 residues. The ends were cut back, 4 bases at V and 5 bases at J, with 12 bases in the middle. This CDR3 reads CASSSPPFDQPQHF. Written as DNA, the CDR3 is TGTGCCAGCAGCTCCCCCCCCTTTGATCAGCCCCAGCATTTT. The full variable domain, with the rest looked up from reference TRBV7-9 and TRBJ1-5, is DTGVSQNPRHKITKRGQNVTFRCDPISEHNRLYWYRQTLGQGPEFLTYFQNEAQLEKSRLLSDRFSAERPKGSFSTLEIQRTEQGDSAMYLCASSSPPFDQPQHFGDGTRLSIL.

A single count supports this clone. This sequence joins TRBV3-1 (or the pseudogene TRBV3-2) and TRBJ1-1; TRBD1 might be the D (5 bases). The CDR3 length is 13 residues. Germline V gene sequence: CDR1 LGHDT, CDR2 YNNKEL (reference sequence). Deletions cut 4 bases from V and 7 bases from J, with 13 bases between. CDR3 sequence: CASSRSTENEAFF. The CDR3 DNA reads as TGTGCCAGCAGCCGATCGACAGAAAATGAAGCTTTCTTT.

The chain is built from TRBV27 and TRBJ2-7; 10 bases line up with TRBD1. Germline CDR1 MNHEY, CDR2 SMNVEV (reference sequence). The CDR3 loop spans 13 amino acids. V dropped 6 bases and J dropped 6; count of bases not matched to a gene: 5. The CDR3 here is CASRGTGESEQYF. The DNA for the CDR3 is TGTGCCAGCAGAGGGACAGGGGAGAGCGAGCAGTACTTC.

CDR3 sequence (DNA): TGTGCCAGCAGTTCCAAAACCGACACCGAGCAGTACTTC. It specifies CASSSKTDTEQYF. The chain uses TRBV9 and TRBJ2-7; no clear D. V was cut by 5 bases and J by 6 bases, with 15 bases left in between. This CDR3 is 13 amino acids long. CDR1 SGDLS and CDR2 YYNGEE come from the germline V gene.

The chain joins TRBV6-1 to TRBJ1-1; no clear D gene. The V end was cut by 2 bases, the J end by 0 bases, with 7 bases between. This CDR3 is 14 amino acids long. Germline V gene data show CDR1 as MNHNS and CDR2 as SASEGT. CDR3 amino acids: CASSEHSLNTEAFF. In DNA form, the CDR3 reads TGTGCCAGCAGTGAACACAGCCTGAACACTGAAGCTTTCTTT.

Only one count was recorded for this clone. J is TRBJ1-2 and V is TRBV27, with TRBD1 as a possible D gene (5 bases). This CDR3 is built from 14 residues. Germline V gene lookup returns CDR1 MNHEY and CDR2 SMNVEV (reference sequence). V was shortened by 0 bases and J by 5 bases, with 10 bases between the two germline ends. The CDR3 spells CASSLSGGRYGYTF. The DNA for the CDR3 is TGTGCCAGCAGTTTATCTGGGGGGAGGTATGGCTACACCTTC.

This clone has just a few counts. The chain links TRBV7-9 to TRBJ2-1, with 9 bases fitting TRBD1. V gave up 6 bases and J gave up 2 bases; unmatched junction bases: 11. CDR3 length: 17 residues. Germline loops: CDR1 SEHNR, CDR2 FQNEAQ (reference sequence). This CDR3 is CASSPVRGQGTYNEQFF. CDR3 DNA: TGTGCCAGCAGTCCGGTGCGGGGACAGGGTACCTACAATGAGCAGTTCTTC.

The V call is TRBV19, the J call TRBJ2-2; TRBD1 agrees at 7 bases. The length of the CDR3 is 15 residues. J gave up 4 bases and V 4 bases, and 6 bases lay outside the gene matches. Per germline, CDR1 LNHDA and CDR2 SQIVND (reference sequence). Written as DNA, the CDR3 is TGTGCCAGTAGTACTCGACAGGGTGGCACCGGGGAGCTGTTTTTT. It is translated as CASSTRQGGTGELFF.

The genes are TRBV6-1 and TRBJ1-1; TRBD1 matches 7 bases. Per germline, CDR1 MNHNS and CDR2 SASEGT. The V segment lost 3 bases and the J segment 6 bases; nucleotides outside the gene matches: 7. This CDR3 region has 14 residues. The CDR3 sequence is CASSELQGRSEAFF. The CDR3 DNA is TGTGCCAGCAGTGAGTTACAGGGGCGGTCTGAAGCTTTCTTT.

The V call is TRBV5-1, the J call TRBJ1-1; 7 bases match TRBD1. V was clipped by 5 bases and J by 3 bases; unmatched bases: 4. The CDR3 is made up of 13 amino acids. CDR1 and CDR2 (germline): SGHRS, YFSETQ. The DNA for the CDR3 is TGCGCCAGCAGACCAGGGGGTTACACTGAAGCTTTCTTT. Amino acid sequence: CASRPGGYTEAFF.

The chain employs TRBV7-2 and TRBJ2-5; 9 nucleotides agree with TRBD2. CDR1 is SGHTA, CDR2 FQGNSA, per germline. V lost 9 bases to trimming and J lost 0 bases; unmatched junction nucleotides: 8. This CDR3 is 15 amino acids long. This CDR3 reads CARDRLAEYQETQYF. DNA of the CDR3: TGTGCCAGAGACAGACTAGCGGAGTACCAAGAGACCCAGTACTTC.

V and J are TRBV6-1 and TRBJ1-2; 7 bases agree with TRBD1. This CDR3 spans 13 amino acids. Germline V gene sequence: CDR1 MNHNS, CDR2 SASEGT. The trim removed 6 bases at V and 4 bases at J, leaving 5 bases unmatched. CDR3 in DNA: TGTGCCAGCAGCTCCGGGACAGTCTATGGCTACACCTTC. This encodes CASSSGTVYGYTF.

This clone showed up just a few times. This chain uses TRBV11-3 with TRBJ2-3; D might be TRBD2 (5 bases). Germline V gives CDR1 SGHNT, CDR2 YENEEA. V lost 1 base and J lost 0, with 8 bases in between. The CDR3 runs 15 residues. CDR3 loop: CASSLGGSSTDTQYF. Written as DNA, the CDR3 is TGTGCCAGCAGCTTAGGTGGGAGTAGCACAGATACGCAGTATTTT. Together with reference TRBV11-3 and TRBJ2-3, the CDR3 gives the full variable domain: EAGVVQSPRYKIIEKKQPVAFWCNPISGHNTLYWYLQNLGQGPELLIRYENEEAVDDSQLPKDRFSAERLKGVDSTLKIQPAELGDSAVYLCASSLGGSSTDTQYFGPGTRLTVL.

The gene calls are TRBV5-5 and TRBJ1-6; D gene ambiguous. Germline lookup yields CDR1 SGHKS and CDR2 YYEKEE (reference sequence). V gave up 2 bases and J gave up 7 bases, with 4 bases separating them. CDR3 size: 12 residues. The chain's CDR3 is CASSFENSPLHF. CDR3 bases: TGTGCCAGCAGCTTTGAGAATTCACCCCTCCACTTT.

This sequence joins TRBV6-1 and TRBJ1-2; TRBD1 is a possible D gene (5 bases). This CDR3 comprises 15 residues. Germline CDR1 is MNHNS and CDR2 is SASEGT. The V gene lost 0 bases and the J gene lost 3 bases, with 11 bases spanning the gap. In nucleotides, the CDR3 is TGTGCCAGCAGTGAAGCTCGGGGGGGGTACTATGGCTACACCTTC. Its translation: CASSEARGGYYGYTF.

Regarding this clone: This may arise from a read error, as a much more abundant clone is one base away. Other DNA sequences within the sample encode an identical CDR3. The chain recombines TRBV3-1 (or the pseudogene TRBV3-2) with TRBJ1-1, with unresolved D. This CDR3 is 12 amino acids long. Germline CDR1 and CDR2: LGHDT and YNNKEL (reference sequence). V was shortened by 4 bases and J by 4 bases, with 7 bases between the two germline ends. The CDR3 nucleotides are TGTGCCAGCAGCCCCCGGGGCACTGAAGCTTTCTTT. It is translated as CASSPRGTEAFF.

The chain joins TRBV11-2 to TRBJ2-1; 7 nucleotides line up with TRBD2. CDR1 and CDR2 from the germline V gene are SGHAT and FQNNGV. CDR3 length equals 13 residues. After removal of 1 base from V and 8 bases from J, the junction contained 2 bases not matched to a gene. CDR3 loop: CASSLGLAHEQFF. DNA of the CDR3: TGTGCCAGCAGCTTAGGACTAGCCCATGAGCAGTTCTTC.

This clone was picked up one time. The CDR3 nucleotides are TGTGCCAGCAGCTCCCTCACAGGGATTGCTGGCTACACCTTC. Its translation: CASSSLTGIAGYTF. The chain joins TRBV6-2 or TRBV6-3 to TRBJ1-2, with a tentative D call TRBD1 (6 bases). Germline assignment: CDR1 MNHEY and CDR2 SVGEGT. CDR3 size: 14 residues. Trimming cost V 6 bases and J 7 bases, with 18 bases left between them.

V is TRBV12-5 and J is TRBJ1-2; 8 bases fit TRBD1. CDR1 and CDR2 (germline): LGHNT, FRNRAP. Germline trimming cut 4 bases from V and 3 bases from J; bases unmatched to any gene: 10. This CDR3 is 16 amino acids long. The CDR3 sequence: CASGSPGTGVYYGYTF. The DNA of the CDR3 is TGTGCTAGTGGTTCCCCCGGGACAGGCGTCTACTATGGCTACACCTTC.